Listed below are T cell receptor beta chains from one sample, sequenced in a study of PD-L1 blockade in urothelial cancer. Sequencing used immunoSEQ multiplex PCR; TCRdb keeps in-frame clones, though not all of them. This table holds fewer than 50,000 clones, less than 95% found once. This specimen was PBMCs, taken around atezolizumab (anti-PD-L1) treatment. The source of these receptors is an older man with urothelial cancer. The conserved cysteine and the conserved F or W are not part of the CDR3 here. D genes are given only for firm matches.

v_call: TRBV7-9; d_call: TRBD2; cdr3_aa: ASSPPTSPYNEQF
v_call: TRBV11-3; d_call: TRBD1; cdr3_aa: ASSLVPGGSTDTQY
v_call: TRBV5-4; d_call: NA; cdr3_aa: ASSFGGSARSNTEAF
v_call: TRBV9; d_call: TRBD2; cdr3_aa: ASSLGTSGAQETQY
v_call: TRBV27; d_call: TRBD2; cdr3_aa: ASSPGRSTDTQY
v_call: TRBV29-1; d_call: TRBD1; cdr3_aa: SVDDGTGPEETQY
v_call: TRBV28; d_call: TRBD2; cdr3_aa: ASRRTRYEQY
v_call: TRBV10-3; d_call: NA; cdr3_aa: AISAERTHDGETQY
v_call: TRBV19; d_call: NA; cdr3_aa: ASSISGRVAGANVLT
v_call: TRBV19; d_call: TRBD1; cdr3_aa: ATSDRGKDIQY
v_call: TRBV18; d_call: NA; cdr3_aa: ASSPLGQFLNYGYT
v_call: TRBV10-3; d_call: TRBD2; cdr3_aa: AISELAGSSTDTQY
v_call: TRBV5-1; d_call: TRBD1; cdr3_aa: ASSFGSRTGLGAYEQY
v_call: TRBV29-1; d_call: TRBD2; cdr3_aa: SVELAGERDYEQY
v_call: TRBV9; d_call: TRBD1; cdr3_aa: ASSVLQGGRPGELF
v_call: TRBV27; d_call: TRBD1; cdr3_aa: ASSPGGIGAF
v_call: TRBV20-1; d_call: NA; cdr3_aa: SASGVREQP
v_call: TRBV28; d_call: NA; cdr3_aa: ASRPPGMAYEQY
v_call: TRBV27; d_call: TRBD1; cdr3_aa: ASGRGTGATNEKLF
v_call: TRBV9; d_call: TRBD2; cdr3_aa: ASSVGGSGRDPDTQY
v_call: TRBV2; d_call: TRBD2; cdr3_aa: ASSAVAGGYNEQF
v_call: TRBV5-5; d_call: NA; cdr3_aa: ASSFSNFYTEAF
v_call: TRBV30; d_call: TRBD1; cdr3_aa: AWSTKGQGILAF
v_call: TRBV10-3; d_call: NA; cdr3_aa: AISAGPQGAGELF
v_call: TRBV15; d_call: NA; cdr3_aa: ATSREQSTGELF
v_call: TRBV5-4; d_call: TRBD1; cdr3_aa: ASSLPGQGKNIQY
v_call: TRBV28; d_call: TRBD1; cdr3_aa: ASSLILIGGNEKLF
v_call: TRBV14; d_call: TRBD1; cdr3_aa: ASSQTGDRVYGYT
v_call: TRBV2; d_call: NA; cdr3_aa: ASSERGTLPNYGYT
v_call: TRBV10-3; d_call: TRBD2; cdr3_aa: AIRSGARDNEQF
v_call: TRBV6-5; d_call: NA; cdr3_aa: ASTTGHTDTQY